This is a list of T cell receptor beta chains from one sample in a study of identical twins. In TCRdb, the 5' RACE reads were re-called with MiXCR into one record per CDR3 protein. The top ten hold 2.5% to 3.5% of the sample, which has roughly 230,000 distinct CDR3 sequences, roughly 8.7% seen once. This sample also appeared in a second study, on yellow fever vaccine responses in identical twins.

The specimen was CD8+ T cells sorted from blood. Receptors were obtained from a young woman in good health. The CDR3 runs from the conserved cysteine through the conserved F or W. The D gene is left open where the match is weak. A clone size is listed for some rows: how often the clone was seen (once, few, many), or a class if it is expanded.

size	V	J	D	DNA	CDR3
many	TRBV12-3/TRBV12-4	TRBJ1-2	TRBD1	TGTGCCAGCACCTGGGGGACAGGGGGCGGTGACTATGGCTACACCTTC	CASTWGTGGGDYGYTF
many	TRBV12-3/TRBV12-4	TRBJ2-7	TRBD1	TGTGCCAGCAGTACGACAGGGTTCGACGAGCAGTACTTC	CASSTTGFDEQYF
NA	TRBV4-1	TRBJ2-1	TRBD2	TGCGCCAGCAGCCAAGAGGGGACTAGCGACAATGAGCAGTTCTTC	CASSQEGTSDNEQFF
NA	TRBV11-2	TRBJ2-1	TRBD2	TGTGCCAGCAGCTTAGATGGGTACAACGGACTAGCGGGAGTGGATGAGCAGTTCTTC	CASSLDGYNGLAGVDEQFF
many	TRBV5-1	TRBJ2-1	NA	TGCGCCAGCAGCTTGTCGAGCAGGGGGGATGAGCAGTTCTTC	CASSLSSRGDEQFF
many	TRBV7-2	TRBJ2-4	TRBD1	TGTGCCAGCAGCCCCGGGACAGGGAAAAACATTCAGTACTTC	CASSPGTGKNIQYF
many	TRBV15	TRBJ2-3	NA	TGTGCCACCAGCAGAGTCCGGGACACGCAGTATTTT	CATSRVRDTQYF
NA	TRBV19	TRBJ2-7	NA	TGTGCCAGTAACCCCGGTCTGGGCAGCTCCTACGAGCAGTACTTC	CASNPGLGSSYEQYF
few	TRBV10-3	TRBJ1-1	NA	TGTGCCATCAGCTGGGGCCCGAACACTGAAGCTTTCTTT	CAISWGPNTEAFF
NA	TRBV15	TRBJ2-5	NA	TGTGCCACCAGCGTCGGGACTTCACAAGAGACCCAGTACTTC	CATSVGTSQETQYF
few	TRBV20-1	TRBJ2-2	TRBD1	TGCAGTGCTAAAGGACAGGGGGCGTATACCGGGGAGCTGTTTTTT	CSAKGQGAYTGELFF
few	TRBV5-1	TRBJ2-1	TRBD2	TGCGCCAGCAGCTCCCCCGATATGACTAGCGGCCACAATGAGCAGTTCTTC	CASSSPDMTSGHNEQFF
many	TRBV6-1	TRBJ2-1	NA	TGTGCCAGCACACCCTGGACAACCCTAGGCGATGAGCAGTTCTTC	CASTPWTTLGDEQFF
few	TRBV27	TRBJ2-7	TRBD1	TGTGCCAGCAGCCACCCCGGGACAGTCTACGAGCAGTACTTC	CASSHPGTVYEQYF
few	TRBV7-9	TRBJ2-7	TRBD1	TGTGCCAGCAGCGCCCGGGACAGGGGGCTGGGGGAGCAGTACTTC	CASSARDRGLGEQYF
NA	TRBV5-1	TRBJ2-5	NA	TGCGCCAGCAGCTTGCAGGGGAGGGGATACCAAGAGACCCAGTACTTC	CASSLQGRGYQETQYF
NA	TRBV14	TRBJ2-2	TRBD1	TGTGCCAGCAGCCATAGACAGGGGGACACCGGGGAGCTGTTTTTT	CASSHRQGDTGELFF